A selection of T cell receptor beta chains follows, all from one sample in a study of CD8+CD57+ T cells in acquired aplastic anemia. TCRdb independently ran MiXCR on the reads; one entry per CDR3 protein. This table holds around 200,000 distinct CDR3 sequences, roughly 50% found once. Sequencing was carried out using sorted CD4+, CD8+, or CD8+CD57+ T cells (not recorded which) from PBMCs. Receptor source: a human donor with aplastic anemia. CDR3s include the opening cysteine and the closing phenylalanine or tryptophan. The D gene is left open where the match is weak. Clone size, where shown, is once, few, many, or a class for clones that have expanded.

d_call j_call clone_size v_call cdr3_nt cdr3_aa
- TRBJ2-5 many TRBV5-1 TGCGCCAGCAGCTTGGCCATGGGGGGTGAGACCCAGTACTTC CASSLAMGGETQYF
TRBD1 TRBJ2-7 - TRBV7-3 TGTGCCAGCAGCTTACAGGGGGCGCGGGAGCAGTACTTC CASSLQGAREQYF
TRBD2 TRBJ2-7 many TRBV15 TGTGCCACCAGCAGAGATAGGAGGCAGCAACCGAGCGGGGGTCGCTACGAGCAGTACTTC CATSRDRRQQPSGGRYEQYF
- TRBJ1-5 - TRBV9 TGTGCCAGCAGCGTAGGGCAGCACAATCAGCCCCAGCATTTT CASSVGQHNQPQHF
TRBD2 TRBJ2-1 few TRBV2 TGTGCCAGCAGTCTGACTAGCGGGACGTTTAATGAGCAGTTCTTC CASSLTSGTFNEQFF
TRBD1 TRBJ2-7 many TRBV9 TGTGCCAGCAGCGTGGGACAGGGACCTTCCTACGAGCAGTACTTC CASSVGQGPSYEQYF
TRBD2 TRBJ2-7 once TRBV7-7 TGTGCCAGCAGTTTAATCGGGAGGCACGAGCAGTACTTC CASSLIGRHEQYF
- TRBJ1-6 - TRBV7-9 TGTGCCAGCAGCCTTAATTCACCCCTCCACTTT CASSLNSPLHF
- TRBJ2-7 many TRBV5-1 TGCGCCAGCAGCTTGCAGGCCAGCTCCTACGAGCAGTACTTC CASSLQASSYEQYF
TRBD1 TRBJ2-1 - TRBV24-1 TGTGCCACCAGTGGTCCCGAGGGACAGGGTAGAGGGAAGCAGTTCTTC CATSGPEGQGRGKQFF
- TRBJ1-1 many TRBV7-9 TGTGCCAGCAGCTTAGATCAGACCACTGAAGCTTTCTTT CASSLDQTTEAFF
- TRBJ2-2 few TRBV24-1 TGTGCCACCAGTGGGGCAGGGGCGAACACCGGGGAGCTGTTTTTT CATSGAGANTGELFF
TRBD2 TRBJ2-5 many TRBV4-1 TGCGCCAGCAGCCTCGGCGGGGGGGGGCAAGAGACCCAGTACTTC CASSLGGGGQETQYF
TRBD1 TRBJ2-3 many TRBV9 TGTGCCAGCAGCGTACGGACAGGGGGCACAGATACGCAGTATTTT CASSVRTGGTDTQYF
- TRBJ1-5 many TRBV6-1 TGTGCCAGCAGTGAGGGGGATAGCAATCAGCCCCAGCATTTT CASSEGDSNQPQHF
- TRBJ2-6 - TRBV5-1 TGCGCCAGCAGCTTGGTGGCAGGGAGTTCTGGGGCCAACGTCCTGACTTTC CASSLVAGSSGANVLTF
TRBD2 TRBJ2-5 - TRBV20-1 TGCAGTGCTACGAGGACTAGCGGGCCTGGGTGGGAGACCCAGTACTTC CSATRTSGPGWETQYF
TRBD1 TRBJ1-6 many TRBV7-2 TGTGCCAGCAGTTTGGGACAGGGGGGTTCACCCCTCCACTTT CASSLGQGGSPLHF
- TRBJ2-7 - TRBV19 TGTGCCAGTAGCACCTCTCGGACAGAGCAGTACTTC CASSTSRTEQYF
TRBD2 TRBJ2-5 many TRBV6-1 TGTGCCAGCCCTCGCAGCGGGGGAGGGCAAGAGACCCAGTACTTC CASPRSGGGQETQYF
- TRBJ1-5 many TRBV6-1 TGTGCCAGCAGCTCCCTGGGGGGGGATGGCAATCAGCCCCAGCATTTT CASSSLGGDGNQPQHF
- TRBJ1-1 many TRBV7-9 TGTGCCAGCAGCTCGGGGGTCGAGGGTGAAGCTTTCTTT CASSSGVEGEAFF
- TRBJ2-7 many TRBV12-3/TRBV12-4 TGTGCCAGCAGTTCTATAGGGACCGGTAACTACGAGCAGTACTTC CASSSIGTGNYEQYF
- TRBJ1-1 few TRBV3-1 TGTGCCAGCAGCCAAGATAGGGGGGTCACTGAAGCTTTCTTT CASSQDRGVTEAFF
TRBD2 TRBJ2-1 - TRBV29-1 TGCAGCGTTGAAATAAGCGGGACCTACAATGAGCAGTTCTTC CSVEISGTYNEQFF
- TRBJ2-5 - TRBV7-3 TGTGCCAGCAGCCGCCAGGGCCCGACCCAAGAGACCCAGTACTTC CASSRQGPTQETQYF
- TRBJ2-5 - TRBV2 TGTGCCAGCAGTGATCAGGGATATTGGGAGACCCAGTACTTC CASSDQGYWETQYF
- TRBJ2-5 many TRBV9 TGTGCCAGCAGCTCTAGCAGTTCGGGGACCCAGTACTTC CASSSSSSGTQYF
- TRBJ2-4 - TRBV11-1 TGTGCCAGCAGCCTGACCGTTGGGGCCGGGGACATTCAGTACTTC CASSLTVGAGDIQYF
- TRBJ2-7 few TRBV10-3 TGTGCCATCAAGGGACAGCGGGCTGTGGAGCAGTACTTC CAIKGQRAVEQYF
- TRBJ1-1 - TRBV9 TGTGCCAGCAGTGCAATCCGGGCTTTCTTT CASSAIRAFF
- TRBJ2-1 many TRBV20-1 TGCAGTGCTAGGATAGAAAACGGGCAGGTTCGCGTCTACAATGAGCAGTTCTTC CSARIENGQVRVYNEQFF
TRBD2 TRBJ2-1 - TRBV19 TGTGCCAGTAGGGGCGGGGGGTCCTACAATGAGCAGTTCTTC CASRGGGSYNEQFF
TRBD1 TRBJ2-7 many TRBV11-2 TGTGCCAGCAGCTCAGGACAGGGGCGTCGCTACGAGCAGTACTTC CASSSGQGRRYEQYF
- TRBJ2-1 many TRBV19 TGTGCCAGTAGTATCGGGGCAGGGCGGATAAATGAGCAGTTCTTC CASSIGAGRINEQFF
- TRBJ1-4 once TRBV10-3 TGTGCCATCGGCTACCCAAATGAAAAACTGTTTTTT CAIGYPNEKLFF
- TRBJ2-2 - TRBV25-1 TGTGCCAGCAGTGCTAGGCAGCACACCGGGGAGCTGTTTTTT CASSARQHTGELFF
TRBD2 TRBJ2-7 once TRBV20-1 TGCAGTGCTGTCACGGGACTAGCGAACGAGCAGTACTTC CSAVTGLANEQYF
TRBD1 TRBJ2-1 many TRBV20-1 TGCAGTGCTCGCCCATTAGACAGGGTGGAATACTACAATGAGCAGTTCTTC CSARPLDRVEYYNEQFF